This T cell receptor beta chain was recovered during a study of identical twins. Points from the study as a whole: One should note that invariant MAIT and iNKT cells could partly confound zero-insertion analyses. Memory repertoires lacked the insertion deficit that abundant cord blood beta clonotypes showed.

Every one of the donors was a healthy Caucasian. Germline V gene lookup returns CDR1 SGHDT and CDR2 YYEEEE. This CDR3 region has 13 residues. V lost 4 bases to trimming and J lost 7 bases; unmatched junction nucleotides: 5. In the case of this clonotype: Its matching antigen is unknown.

TCRdb recomputed calls from the 5' RACE reads with MiXCR, one row per CDR3 protein. Here the sample spans about 18,000 distinct CDR3 sequences, 69% being singletons. This clonotype originated in a woman aged 18 to 35 in good health. This table probably holds off-target reads from a library built for another chain. V is TRBV5-6 and J is TRBJ1-5; the match to TRBD1 covers 7 bases. Material for sequencing was memory (CD45RO+) T cells sorted from blood. CDR3 protein: CASSATGRQPQHF. DNA for the CDR3: TGTGCCAGCAGCGCGACAGGGCGCCAGCCCCAGCATTTT.